This T cell receptor (beta chain) was found in a study of stem cell transplantation in POMP-related autoinflammatory disease. Study-level information: CD8+ T cells were low and CD4+ cells naive-skewed before transplant. Study-level findings and limits: Across all analyzed T-cell subsets, patients with PRAID tended toward reduced diversity and increased clonality. In PRAID patients, the number of distinct TRB V-J gene pairings was restricted.

The protocol was immunoSEQ multiplex PCR, while the TCRdb copy is restricted to in-frame clones and leaves out a portion. In the table there are about 68,000 clones, roughly 93% of which are singletons. This CDR3 is 16 amino acids long. CDR1 MNHNS and CDR2 SASEGT come from the germline V gene. The V gene lost 2 bases and the J gene lost 4 bases, with 16 bases spanning the gap. Comments on this clone: Its matching antigen is unknown.

The clonotype originates from a human patient with POMP-related autoinflammation and immune dysregulation (PRAID). The T cells may come from the graft donor. V is TRBV6-1 and J is TRBJ2-3; D gene uncertain. Sample: CD4+ T cells from PBMCs, taken after stem cell transplantation. The DNA for the CDR3 is TGTGCCAGCAGTGAATATGGGTCCGAAGCCCCAGATACGCAGTATTTT. This codes for CASSEYGSEAPDTQYF.